This T cell receptor (beta chain) was obtained from a study of cytomegalovirus exposure and HLA in healthy donors. With 60 Vbeta and 13 Jbeta primers, the PCR was carried out. Libraries were prepared by immunoSEQ multiplex PCR; TCRdb keeps only in-frame clonotypes and omits some of them. The repertoire holds around 93,000 clones, with 70% to 85% as singletons. Germline assignment: CDR1 MRHNA and CDR2 SNTAGT. The V end lost 6 bases, the J end lost 10 bases, and 13 bases lay between the germline ends. The CDR3 covers 13 residues. The chain carries TRBV6-4 and TRBJ1-6; no clear D. Sequenced sample: PBMCs. This receptor was taken from a man aged 50-59 years in good health and CMV-seronegative. This CDR3 reads CASRTSPFSPLHF. CDR3 nucleotides: TGTGCCAGCAGGACAAGTCCCTTCTCACCCCTCCACTTT.